Sequencing of this TCR beta chain was carried out in a study of tumour-infiltrating T cells in Burkitt lymphoma. TCRdb keeps only in-frame clones here, not all; method: immunoSEQ multiplex PCR. The table includes approximately 2,500 clones, roughly 15% detected once. Trimming removed 0 bases from V and 1 base from J, with 9 bases in between. Germline V gene data show CDR1 as SGHDN and CDR2 as FVKESK. The CDR3 length is 15 residues. The chain combines TRBV14 with TRBJ1-1, with D tentatively TRBD1 (5 bases). The sequence was collected from a human donor with Burkitt lymphoma. Specimen: tumor tissue. This chain's CDR3 is CASSQDMRGNTEAFF. Here the CDR3 DNA reads TGTGCCAGCAGCCAAGATATGAGGGGGAACACTGAAGCTTTCTTT.